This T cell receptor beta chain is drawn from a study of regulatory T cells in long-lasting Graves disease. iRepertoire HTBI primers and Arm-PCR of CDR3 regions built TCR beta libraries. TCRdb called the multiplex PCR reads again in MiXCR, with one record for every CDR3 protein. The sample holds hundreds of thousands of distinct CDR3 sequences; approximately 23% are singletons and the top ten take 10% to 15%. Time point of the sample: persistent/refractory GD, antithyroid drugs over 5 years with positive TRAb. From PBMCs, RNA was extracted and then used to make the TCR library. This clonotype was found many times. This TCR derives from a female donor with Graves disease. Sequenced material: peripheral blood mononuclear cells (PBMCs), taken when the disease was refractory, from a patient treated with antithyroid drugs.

The CDR3 DNA is TGTGCCAGCAGGCAGGGTCGGGAAAAACTGTTTTTT. Its translation: CASRQGREKLFF. The chain employs TRBV2 and TRBJ1-4; a possible D gene is TRBD1 (5 bases). This CDR3 is built from 12 residues. With 6 bases removed from V and 8 bases from J, the gap between germline ends came to 10 bases. Germline V gene lookup returns CDR1 SNHLY and CDR2 FYNNEI.